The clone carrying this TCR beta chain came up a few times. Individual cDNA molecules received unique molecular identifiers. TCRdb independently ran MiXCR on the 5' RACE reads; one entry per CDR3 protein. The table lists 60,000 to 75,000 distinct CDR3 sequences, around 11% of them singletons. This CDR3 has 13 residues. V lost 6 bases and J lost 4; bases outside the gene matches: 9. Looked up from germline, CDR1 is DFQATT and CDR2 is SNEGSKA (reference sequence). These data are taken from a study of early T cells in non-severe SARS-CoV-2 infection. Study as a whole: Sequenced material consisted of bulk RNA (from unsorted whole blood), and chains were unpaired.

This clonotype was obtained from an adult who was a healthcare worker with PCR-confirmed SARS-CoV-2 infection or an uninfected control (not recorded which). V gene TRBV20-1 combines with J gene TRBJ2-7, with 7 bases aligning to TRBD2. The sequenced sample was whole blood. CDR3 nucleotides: TGCAGTGCCCCGGGCGGGGGTTCGTACGAGCAGTACTTC. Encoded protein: CSAPGGGSYEQYF.